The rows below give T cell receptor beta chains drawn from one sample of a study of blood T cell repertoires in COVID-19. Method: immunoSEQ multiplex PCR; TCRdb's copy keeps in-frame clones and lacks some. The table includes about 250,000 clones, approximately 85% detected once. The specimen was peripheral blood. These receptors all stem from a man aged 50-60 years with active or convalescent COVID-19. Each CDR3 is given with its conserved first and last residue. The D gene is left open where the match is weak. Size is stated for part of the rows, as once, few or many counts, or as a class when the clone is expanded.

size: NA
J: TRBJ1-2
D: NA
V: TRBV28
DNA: TGTGCCAGCAGTTCTATGCCTACAGCCTACTATGGCTACACCTTC
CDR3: CASSSMPTAYYGYTF

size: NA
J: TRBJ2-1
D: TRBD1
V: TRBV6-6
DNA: TGTGCCAGCAGTTACTCGACAGGGTCCTACAATGAGCAGTTCTTC
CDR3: CASSYSTGSYNEQFF

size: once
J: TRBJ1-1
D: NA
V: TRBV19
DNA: TGTGCCAGTAGTACAAGGATCCTCCAGGGGTCGTGGGAAGCTTTCTTT
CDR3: CASSTRILQGSWEAFF

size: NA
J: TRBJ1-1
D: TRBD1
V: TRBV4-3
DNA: TGCGCCAGCAGCCTGCGGACAGGGGGCACTGAAGCTTTCTTT
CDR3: CASSLRTGGTEAFF

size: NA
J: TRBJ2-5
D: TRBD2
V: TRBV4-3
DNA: TGCGCCAGCAGCCAAGATCGGATGACTAGCGGGAAAGAGACCCAGTACTTC
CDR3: CASSQDRMTSGKETQYF

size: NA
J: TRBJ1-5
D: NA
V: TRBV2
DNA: TGTGCCAGCAGTGAGGGCCTTAGCGGCAATCAGCCCCAGCATTTT
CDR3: CASSEGLSGNQPQHF

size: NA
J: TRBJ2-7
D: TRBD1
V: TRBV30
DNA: TGTGCCTGGAGTCGGGACAGATCCTACGAGCAGTACTTC
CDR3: CAWSRDRSYEQYF

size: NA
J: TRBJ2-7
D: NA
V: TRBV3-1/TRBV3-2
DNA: TGTGCCAGCAGCCCCGGGACTTACTACGAGCAGTACTTC
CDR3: CASSPGTYYEQYF

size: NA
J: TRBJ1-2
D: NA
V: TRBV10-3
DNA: TGTGCCATCGGCCGACAGAGCTCCTATGGCTACACCTTC
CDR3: CAIGRQSSYGYTF

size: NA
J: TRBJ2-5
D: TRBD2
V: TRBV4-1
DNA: TGCGCCAGCAGCCAAGTAAATTTGATCGGGAGGGCCAGGGAGACCCAGTACTTC
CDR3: CASSQVNLIGRARETQYF

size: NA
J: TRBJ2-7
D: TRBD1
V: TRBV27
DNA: TGTGCCAGCAGCCCTTACCGGGACAGAAGCTACGAGCAGTACTTC
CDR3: CASSPYRDRSYEQYF

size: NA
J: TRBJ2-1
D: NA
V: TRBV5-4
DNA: TGTGCCAGCAGCTTGCCGGGTGGGAATGAGCAGTTCTTC
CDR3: CASSLPGGNEQFF

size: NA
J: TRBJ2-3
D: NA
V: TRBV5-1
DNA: TGCGCCAGCAGCTGCGCGACCTCCAGGGTTAGCACAGATACGCAGTATTTT
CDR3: CASSCATSRVSTDTQYF

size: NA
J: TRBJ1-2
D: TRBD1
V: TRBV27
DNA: TGTGCCAGCTCGCAGGGGGTTAACTATGGCTACACCTTC
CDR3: CASSQGVNYGYTF

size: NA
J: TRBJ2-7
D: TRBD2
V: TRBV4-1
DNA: TGCGCCAGCAGCCAAGACGTCGCCGGGACTAGCGGCTCCTACGAGCAGTACTTC
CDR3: CASSQDVAGTSGSYEQYF

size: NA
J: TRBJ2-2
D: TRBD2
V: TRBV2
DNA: TGTGCCAGCAGAGGTAGCGGGGTCTCCCGAGGGGAGCTGTTTTTT
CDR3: CASRGSGVSRGELFF

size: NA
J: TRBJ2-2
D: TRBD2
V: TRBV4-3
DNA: TGCGCCAGCAGCCAATCTAGCGGGAGCGACGCCGGGGAGCTGTTTTTT
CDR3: CASSQSSGSDAGELFF

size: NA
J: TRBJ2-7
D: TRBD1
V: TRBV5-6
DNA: TGTGCCAGCAGCTCGACAGGGGAGCCTCCCTACGAGCAGTACTTC
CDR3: CASSSTGEPPYEQYF

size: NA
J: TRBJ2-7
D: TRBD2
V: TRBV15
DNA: TGTGCCACCAGCAGTCAGACTAGCGGGAGGCCTTCCTACGAGCAGTACTTC
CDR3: CATSSQTSGRPSYEQYF

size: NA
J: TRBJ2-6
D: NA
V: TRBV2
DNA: TGTGCCAGCAGTGAAGAACTATCTGGGGCCAACGTCCTGACTTTC
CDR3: CASSEELSGANVLTF

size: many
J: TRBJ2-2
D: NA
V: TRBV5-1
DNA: TGCGCCAGCAGCTTGGCAGGGACCGGGGAGCTGTTTTTT
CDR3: CASSLAGTGELFF

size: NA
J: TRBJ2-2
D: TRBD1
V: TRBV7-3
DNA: TGTGCCAGCAGCACATCCAAGGACAGGGTTTTCACCGGGGAGCTGTTTTTT
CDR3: CASSTSKDRVFTGELFF

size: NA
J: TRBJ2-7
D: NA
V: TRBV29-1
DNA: TGCAGCGTTGACGGAGGCGTCGGAAAGGGCCGCGAGCAGTACTTC
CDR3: CSVDGGVGKGREQYF

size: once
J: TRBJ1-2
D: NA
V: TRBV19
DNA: TGTGCCAGTAGTATCCCCGGTGAGAACTATGGCTACACCTTC
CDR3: CASSIPGENYGYTF

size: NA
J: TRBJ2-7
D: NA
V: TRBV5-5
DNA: TGTGCCAGCAGCCCGGCCCGGACTTCACCTACGGGGCAGTACTTC
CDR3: CASSPARTSPTGQYF

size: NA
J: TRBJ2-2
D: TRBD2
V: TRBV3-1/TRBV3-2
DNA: TGTGCCAGCAGCCCCTTAACTAGCGGAGGGGGGGAGCTGTTTTTT
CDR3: CASSPLTSGGGELFF

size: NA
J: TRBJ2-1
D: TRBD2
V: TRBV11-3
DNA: TGTGCCAGCAGCTTAGATCCGGCATGGCGGGAGGGCCGAAATGAGCAGTTCTTC
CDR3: CASSLDPAWREGRNEQFF

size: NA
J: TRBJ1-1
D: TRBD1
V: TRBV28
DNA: TGTGCCAGCAGTTTAATCCGACAGGGTGGGACTGAAGCTTTCTTT
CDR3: CASSLIRQGGTEAFF

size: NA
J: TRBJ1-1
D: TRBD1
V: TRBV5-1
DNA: TGCGCCAGCAGCTCCCGCTGGACAGGCACTGAAGCTTTCTTT
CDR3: CASSSRWTGTEAFF

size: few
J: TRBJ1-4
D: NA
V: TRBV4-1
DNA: TGCGCCAGCAGCCTCGGGGGAGGAACTAATGAAAAACTGTTTTTT
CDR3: CASSLGGGTNEKLFF

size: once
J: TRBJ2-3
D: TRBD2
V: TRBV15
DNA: TGTGCTACCAGCAGTTCTCTAGCGGGAGGCTTTTGGGGTACGCAGTATTTT
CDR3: CATSSSLAGGFWGTQYF

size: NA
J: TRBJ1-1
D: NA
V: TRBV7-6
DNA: TGTGCCAGCAGCTCCGTGAACACTGAAGCTTTCTTT
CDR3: CASSSVNTEAFF

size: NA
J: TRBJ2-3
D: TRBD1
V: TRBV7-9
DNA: TGTGCCAGCAGCCCAAAAGACAGGGGGCGGACAGATACGCAGTATTTT
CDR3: CASSPKDRGRTDTQYF

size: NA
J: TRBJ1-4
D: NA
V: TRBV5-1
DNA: TGCGCCAGCAGCTCCGGAGCTCCGAATGAAAAACTGTTTTTT
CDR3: CASSSGAPNEKLFF

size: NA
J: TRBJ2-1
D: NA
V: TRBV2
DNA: TGTGCCAGCAGTGAAGCGGGGGCCCGGCACAATGAGCAGTTCTTC
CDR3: CASSEAGARHNEQFF